This T cell receptor beta chain was sequenced during a study of read filtering for tumor transcriptome and immune sequencing. The wider study: After DNase treatment, RNA was made into whole-transcriptome libraries.

This library used 300 to 500 ng RNA and molecular barcoded adaptors spanning alpha/delta and beta/gamma chains. Each CDR3 protein gets one entry after TCRdb re-called the reads with MiXCR. The repertoire holds approximately 5,000 distinct CDR3 sequences, approximately 20% seen once, with approximately 20% in the top ten. By proportion, this clonotype is medium-sized. Trimming stripped 1 base from V and 3 bases from J, with 10 bases between. This CDR3 has 14 residues. CDR1 and CDR2 from the germline V gene are LGHNA and YSLEER. The sequence came from a donor aged 40 or older with multiple myeloma. The chain employs TRBV4-3 and TRBJ2-7; a possible D gene is TRBD1 (5 bases). The sample taken for sequencing was a population of CD138-negative cells sorted from bone marrow. CDR3 sequence reads: CASSQAQGYYEQYF. The CDR3 coding sequence is TGCGCCAGCAGCCAAGCCCAGGGATACTACGAGCAGTACTTC.